Listed below are T cell receptor beta chains from one sample, sequenced in a study of cytomegalovirus exposure and HLA in healthy donors. Only in-frame clones appear in the TCRdb table, and some are missing; sequencing was by immunoSEQ multiplex PCR. The sample lists approximately 110,000 clones; roughly 13% were seen once. Sample: PBMCs. The receptors were gathered from a man aged 40-49 years in good health and CMV-seropositive. CDR3s include the opening cysteine and the closing phenylalanine or tryptophan. The order of the fields is clone size, V gene, D gene, J gene, CDR3 DNA, CDR3 protein. The D gene is left open where the match is weak. The size of a clone is reported for some rows only, either as once, few or many, or as a class for expanded clones.

clone size: few
V gene: TRBV21-1
D gene: NA
J gene: TRBJ2-1
CDR3 DNA: TGTGCCAGCAGCAAAGGGCAGGGGCAAGGGCAGTTCTTC
CDR3 protein: CASSKGQGQGQFF

clone size: few
V gene: TRBV7-9
D gene: NA
J gene: TRBJ2-7
CDR3 DNA: TGTGCCAGCACCCCTAGTCCCTCCTACGAGCAGTACTTC
CDR3 protein: CASTPSPSYEQYF

clone size: few
V gene: TRBV7-3
D gene: TRBD2
J gene: TRBJ2-7
CDR3 DNA: TGTGCCAGCAAGGGGCTAGCGGGAGGGCCCTACGAGCAGTACTTC
CDR3 protein: CASKGLAGGPYEQYF

clone size: NA
V gene: TRBV10-1
D gene: TRBD2
J gene: TRBJ2-1
CDR3 DNA: TGCGCCAGCAGTGATTTCGGGCGGGAGGGCCTTAATGAGCAGTTCTTC
CDR3 protein: CASSDFGREGLNEQFF

clone size: NA
V gene: TRBV4-1
D gene: NA
J gene: TRBJ1-1
CDR3 DNA: TGCGCCAGCAGCCAAGATCCGGGACTCAACACTGAAGCTTTCTTT
CDR3 protein: CASSQDPGLNTEAFF

clone size: NA
V gene: TRBV2
D gene: NA
J gene: TRBJ2-2
CDR3 DNA: TGTGCCAGCATTCCCGGACAAGCGAACACCGGGGAGCTGTTTTTT
CDR3 protein: CASIPGQANTGELFF

clone size: NA
V gene: TRBV6-5
D gene: NA
J gene: TRBJ1-5
CDR3 DNA: TGTGCCAGCAGTTACTCGAATAGTTGGGGGGATCAGCCCCAGCATTTT
CDR3 protein: CASSYSNSWGDQPQHF

clone size: NA
V gene: TRBV27
D gene: TRBD1
J gene: TRBJ2-2
CDR3 DNA: TGTGCCAGCAGTCTCGGGACAGGGGAGACCGGGGAGCTGTTTTTT
CDR3 protein: CASSLGTGETGELFF

clone size: few
V gene: TRBV11-3
D gene: NA
J gene: TRBJ2-1
CDR3 DNA: TGTGCCAGCAGCCCTTACGAGGGTAGCCATGAGCAGTTCTTC
CDR3 protein: CASSPYEGSHEQFF

clone size: NA
V gene: TRBV7-2
D gene: TRBD1
J gene: TRBJ1-5
CDR3 DNA: TGTGCCAGCAGCCCCCGGACAGGGGGGCGCAATCAGCCCCAGCATTTT
CDR3 protein: CASSPRTGGRNQPQHF

clone size: NA
V gene: TRBV7-9
D gene: TRBD1
J gene: TRBJ2-5
CDR3 DNA: TGTGCCAGCAGCTTAGGGGACAGGGGGCCCCAAGAGACCCAGTACTTC
CDR3 protein: CASSLGDRGPQETQYF

clone size: few
V gene: TRBV7-8
D gene: TRBD2
J gene: TRBJ2-5
CDR3 DNA: TGTGCCAGCAGCACTACTAGCGGGGAGACCCAGTACTTC
CDR3 protein: CASSTTSGETQYF

clone size: few
V gene: TRBV6-5
D gene: TRBD1
J gene: TRBJ2-7
CDR3 DNA: TGTGCCAGCAGCCTGGGACAGCCGGTGGGAGAGCAGTACTTC
CDR3 protein: CASSLGQPVGEQYF

clone size: NA
V gene: TRBV5-6
D gene: NA
J gene: TRBJ2-2
CDR3 DNA: TGTGCCAGCCGATCCTCGGGTGGAACCGGGGAGCTGTTTTTT
CDR3 protein: CASRSSGGTGELFF

clone size: few
V gene: TRBV7-9
D gene: NA
J gene: TRBJ1-2
CDR3 DNA: TGTGCCAGCAGCTTAGGGCGGGGCCGGGAGAGCTATGGCTACACCTTC
CDR3 protein: CASSLGRGRESYGYTF

clone size: NA
V gene: TRBV28
D gene: NA
J gene: TRBJ2-7
CDR3 DNA: TGTGCCAGCAGTTTATCGGGGGACGAGCGTGAGCAGTACTTC
CDR3 protein: CASSLSGDEREQYF

clone size: NA
V gene: TRBV6-1
D gene: TRBD1
J gene: TRBJ1-3
CDR3 DNA: TGTGCCAGCAGTGAAGCGGGACAGGGTCGAAACACCATATATTTT
CDR3 protein: CASSEAGQGRNTIYF

clone size: few
V gene: TRBV9
D gene: NA
J gene: TRBJ1-5
CDR3 DNA: TGTGCCAGCAGCGTACTGAGTCCCCAGCCCCAGCATTTT
CDR3 protein: CASSVLSPQPQHF